The 31 T cell receptor beta chains below were found in one sample sequenced in a study of control samples from healthy donors and cancer patients. Assay used: immunoSEQ multiplex PCR; TCRdb lists only in-frame clones, some missing. The sample has 350,000 to 450,000 clones; 75% to 95% are singletons. The material sequenced was PBMCs. These receptors originate from a man between 35 and 55 years old with head and neck cancer.

The chain has TRBV4-1 and TRBJ2-7; the match to TRBD2 covers 7 bases. Germline V CDR1 and CDR2: MGHRA, YSYEKL. The CDR3 has 15 amino acids. V dropped 1 base and J dropped 2; count of bases not matched to a gene: 5. CDR3 bases: TGCGCCAGCAGCCAAGTGAGCGGGGCAACCTACGAGCAGTACTTC. Its protein is CASSQVSGATYEQYF.

The chain links TRBV6-5 to TRBJ2-7; D remains ambiguous. The CDR3 consists of 14 residues. Deletions cut 10 bases from V and 0 bases from J, with 16 bases between. Germline-derived CDR1 and CDR2 are MNHEY and SVGAGI. CDR3 sequence reads: CATTNRFSSYEQYF. The CDR3 DNA is TGTGCCACCACCAACCGATTTTCCTCCTACGAGCAGTACTTC.

Comment on this clone: Other nucleotide sequences from this sample produce the same CDR3. This rearrangement joins TRBV28 to TRBJ1-5; D is unclear. The V gene's germline CDR1 is MDHEN and CDR2 SYDVKM. The CDR3 runs 13 residues. V was cut by 4 bases and J by 0 bases, with 4 bases left in between. In DNA form, the CDR3 reads TGTGCCAGCAGTTCCGGTAGCAATCAGCCCCAGCATTTT. Its translation: CASSSGSNQPQHF.

The chain recombines TRBV25-1 with TRBJ1-1; D ambiguous. V lost 3 bases to trimming and J lost 0 bases, with 5 bases between them. The CDR3 sequence is 13 residues long. The germline CDR1 and CDR2 sequences are MGHDK and SYGVNS. In DNA form, the CDR3 reads TGTGCCAGCAGTGAGTACATGAACACTGAAGCTTTCTTT. Translating it yields CASSEYMNTEAFF.

This chain links TRBV5-1 with TRBJ1-3; D perhaps matches TRBD1 (6 bases). This CDR3 spans 16 amino acids. V was pared by 0 bases and J by 10 bases, with 20 bases between. CDR1 is SGHRS and CDR2 is YFSETQ in the germline V gene. The CDR3 region has the DNA TGCGCCAGCAGCTTGGCTGGGGGCGGAGAAGCCGCGACCATATATTTT. Translating gives CASSLAGGGEAATIYF.

This rearrangement joins TRBV9 to TRBJ1-6, with D maybe TRBD1 (5 bases). The CDR3 runs 15 residues. CDR1 is SGDLS and CDR2 is YYNGEE in the germline V gene. Trimming pared 3 bases from V and 10 bases from J, leaving 17 bases between. The chain's CDR3 is CASSGRQRAQSPLHF. DNA for the CDR3: TGTGCCAGCAGCGGACGACAGAGAGCTCAATCACCCCTCCACTTT.

The chain couples TRBV6-1 to TRBJ1-2; D is unclear. The CDR3 is 17 amino acids. Trimming removed 3 bases at V and 0 bases at J, with 17 bases between. CDR1 is MNHNS, CDR2 SASEGT, per germline. The CDR3 sequence is CASSDPAGFEANYGYTF. CDR3 DNA sequence: TGTGCCAGCAGTGATCCGGCGGGGTTCGAAGCTAACTATGGCTACACCTTC.

The V and J genes are TRBV11-2 and TRBJ1-4; 8 bases agree with TRBD1. With V trimmed by 7 bases and J by 6 bases, 4 bases remained unmatched. CDR3 size: 13 residues. Germline V gives CDR1 SGHAT, CDR2 FQNNGV. CDR3: CASNRGDYEKLFF. The DNA for the CDR3 is TGTGCCAGCAACAGGGGGGACTATGAAAAACTGTTTTTT.

The J gene is TRBJ2-3, the V gene TRBV12-3 or TRBV12-4; D uncertain. V lost 2 bases, J lost 3 bases, and 6 bases lay in between. CDR3 length: 13 amino acids. CDR3 nucleotides: TGTGCCAGCAGTTTACGCTCAACAGATACGCAGTATTTT. As protein: CASSLRSTDTQYF.

The genes are TRBV4-1 and TRBJ1-3, with a tentative D call TRBD1 (5 bases). V was clipped by 3 bases and J by 4 bases, with 22 bases between them. CDR3 length: 18 amino acids. Per the germline V gene, CDR1 is MGHRA and CDR2 is YSYEKL. As DNA, the CDR3 is TGCGCCAGCAGCCAGGGACTTTTACGGAGGGTATACGGAAACACCATATATTTT. Protein sequence: CASSQGLLRRVYGNTIYF.

This chain connects TRBV28 to TRBJ2-3; TRBD1 matches at 7 bases. CDR1 MDHEN and CDR2 SYDVKM come from the germline V gene. CDR3 length equals 14 residues. V was pared by 10 bases and J by 3 bases, with 10 bases of the junction left unmatched. DNA of the CDR3: TGTGCCACCTCGGGACAGACTGGAACAGATACGCAGTATTTT. Its protein is CATSGQTGTDTQYF.

The chain links TRBV19 to TRBJ2-1, with TRBD1 matching 11 bases. The CDR3 has 18 residues. The trim removed 1 base at V and 1 base at J, leaving 6 bases unmatched. Germline V gives CDR1 LNHDA, CDR2 SQIVND (reference sequence). The CDR3 is CASSIGSGQGGSYNEQFF. The CDR3 DNA reads TGTGCCAGTAGTATAGGCTCGGGACAGGGGGGTTCCTACAATGAGCAGTTCTTC.

V usage is TRBV30 and J usage is TRBJ1-6; a weak D match, TRBD1 (5 bases). The CDR3 totals 13 residues. Looked up from germline, CDR1 is GTSNPN and CDR2 is SVGIG (reference sequence). Between the trimmed V and J ends, which lost 2 bases and 3 bases, there was a span of 5 bases. The CDR3 DNA sequence: TGTGCCTGGAGTCAGGGCTATAATTCACCCCTCCACTTT. The encoded protein is CAWSQGYNSPLHF.

V and J are TRBV10-3 and TRBJ2-3; D is perhaps TRBD1 or TRBD2 (5 bases each). From germline, CDR1 is ENHRY and CDR2 SYGVKD. Trimming removed 3 bases at V and 0 bases at J, with 10 bases between. This CDR3 has 15 amino acids. The CDR3 here is CAISDRGASTDTQYF. The CDR3 DNA follows: TGTGCCATCAGTGACAGAGGGGCCAGCACAGATACGCAGTATTTT.

The CDR3 DNA sequence: TGTGCCAGCAGTTACCAGGAGAACACTGAAGCTTTCTTT. Translating it yields CASSYQENTEAFF. The chain uses TRBV6-2 or TRBV6-3 and TRBJ1-1; D is unclear. Germline lookup yields CDR1 MNHEY and CDR2 SVGEGT. The CDR3 loop spans 13 amino acids. V lost 2 bases and J lost 1, with 5 bases in between.

The chain combines TRBV9 with TRBJ1-1; the D is unclear. V was pared by 4 bases and J by 2 bases, with 12 bases between. Germline V gene data show CDR1 as SGDLS and CDR2 as YYNGEE. The CDR3 contains 14 residues. The CDR3 region has the DNA TGTGCCAGCAGCTTGACGACATTTAACACTGAAGCTTTCTTT. It translates to CASSLTTFNTEAFF.

V and J are TRBV11-2 and TRBJ2-1; D is unclear. Germline CDR1 is SGHAT and CDR2 is FQNNGV. The CDR3 length is 15 residues. Between the trimmed V and J ends, which lost 3 bases and 3 bases, there was a span of 12 bases. The CDR3 spells CASSFEQTFYNEQFF. The CDR3 DNA is TGTGCCAGCAGCTTCGAACAGACCTTCTACAATGAGCAGTTCTTC.

V gene TRBV6-5 combines with J gene TRBJ1-4; maybe TRBD1 (5 bases). The CDR3 sequence is 14 residues long. V gave up 5 bases and J gave up 8 bases, with 15 bases separating them. Germline V lookup: CDR1 MNHEY, CDR2 SVGAGI. CDR3 residues: CASSLGPRGEKLFF. The DNA for the CDR3 is TGTGCCAGCAGTCTGGGGCCTAGAGGAGAAAAACTGTTTTTT.

The chain joins TRBV12-5 to TRBJ1-5, with D maybe TRBD1 (6 bases). The CDR3 is made up of 14 amino acids. Trimming stripped 6 bases from V and 4 bases from J, with 13 bases between. Germline CDR1 is LGHNT and CDR2 is FRNRAP. DNA for the CDR3: TGTGCTAGTGGCCAAAACACAGGGAATCAGCCCCAGCATTTT. It is translated as CASGQNTGNQPQHF.

This clone was seen just once. The V gene is TRBV25-1, the J gene TRBJ1-2; D call uncertain. The CDR3 spans 17 residues. The ends were cut back, 2 bases at V and 0 bases at J, with 16 bases in the middle. Germline CDR1 MGHDK, CDR2 SYGVNS. The CDR3 DNA reads TGTGCCAGCAGTGAACACGGGAATAGTGCTGCTAACTATGGCTACACCTTC. It encodes CASSEHGNSAANYGYTF.

The rearrangement joins TRBV4-3 to TRBJ1-3, with D tentatively TRBD1 (5 bases). The V and J ends lost 0 bases and 9 bases respectively, with 12 bases between them. The germline CDR1 and CDR2 sequences are LGHNA and YSLEER. The CDR3 runs to 14 residues. The DNA for the CDR3 is TGCGCCAGCAGCCAAGATAGTCGGCAGGGCACCATATATTTT. This encodes CASSQDSRQGTIYF.

This sequence joins TRBV19 and TRBJ2-3, with a weak D call TRBD2 (5 bases). V lost 5 bases and J lost 3, with 9 bases in between. CDR1 and CDR2 from the germline V gene are LNHDA and SQIVND (reference sequence). The CDR3 totals 13 residues. The CDR3 protein is CASSRTDTDTQYF. CDR3 bases: TGTGCCAGTAGTCGGACTGATACAGATACGCAGTATTTT. Complete variable domain (other parts from reference TRBV19 and TRBJ2-3): DGGITQSPKYLFRKEGQNVTLSCEQNLNHDAMYWYRQDPGQGLRLIYYSQIVNDFQKGDIAEGYSVSREKKESFPLTVTSAQKNPTAFYLCASSRTDTDTQYFGPGTRLTVL.

The chain recombines TRBV28 with TRBJ2-2, with D unclear. V was clipped by 6 bases and J by 6 bases, with 14 bases between them. The CDR3 runs 14 residues. Germline values: CDR1 MDHEN, CDR2 SYDVKM. The CDR3 sequence: CASSLPGYPGELFF. In DNA, the CDR3 is TGTGCCAGCAGCCTCCCAGGTTATCCCGGGGAGCTGTTTTTT.

In regard to this clone: The sample has other DNA sequences that encode this CDR3 too. The rearrangement links TRBV7-2 to TRBJ2-1, with D unclear. The germline CDR1 and CDR2 sequences are SGHTA and FQGNSA. The ends were cut back, 0 bases at V and 5 bases at J, with 5 bases in the middle. The CDR3 runs 13 residues. CDR3 nucleotide sequence: TGTGCCAGCAGCTTAGCGAGAGACAATGAGCAGTTCTTC. As protein: CASSLARDNEQFF.

This clone occurred a few times. The chain couples TRBV12-3 or TRBV12-4 to TRBJ1-5; 8 bases are a match to TRBD1. Unmatched junction bases numbered 2, after V lost 3 bases and J lost 7 bases. CDR3 length: 13 residues. The chain's CDR3 is CASSLTGEQPQHF. CDR3 nucleotides: TGTGCCAGCAGTTTGACAGGGGAACAGCCCCAGCATTTT.

This clone has more than one count but fewer than ten. The rearrangement links TRBV6-2 or TRBV6-3 to TRBJ2-7; TRBD1 matches 9 bases. Germline CDR1 is MNHEY and CDR2 is SVGEGT. The ends lost 0 bases at V and 1 base at J; junction bases unmatched: 4. This CDR3 spans 16 amino acids. The CDR3 DNA reads TGTGCCAGCAGTTACTCGAGGGACAGGGCGTCCTACGAGCAGTACTTC. The encoded protein is CASSYSRDRASYEQYF.

The chain combines TRBV11-3 with TRBJ2-4; no clear D gene. Germline V gives CDR1 SGHNT, CDR2 YENEEA. The CDR3 has 13 amino acids. V lost 0 bases to trimming and J lost 5 bases, with 5 bases between them. The CDR3 DNA reads TGTGCCAGCAGCTTAGACGGCCAAAACATTCAGTACTTC. Protein: CASSLDGQNIQYF.

The CDR3 sequence is CASSEDPPDTQYF. The CDR3 DNA reads TGTGCCAGCAGCGAGGACCCGCCAGATACGCAGTATTTT. This sequence joins TRBV9 and TRBJ2-3; D gene ambiguous. The CDR3 is made up of 13 amino acids. The germline gives CDR1 SGDLS, CDR2 YYNGEE. V was clipped by 3 bases and J by 4 bases, with 9 bases between them.

The chain links TRBV6-5 to TRBJ1-1; D remains ambiguous. This CDR3 is 13 amino acids long. Trimming removed 10 bases from V and 1 base from J, with 13 bases in between. Germline loops: CDR1 MNHEY, CDR2 SVGAGI. In DNA form, the CDR3 reads TGTGCCACCCGATTGGTGGGGAACACTGAAGCTTTCTTT. Its protein is CATRLVGNTEAFF.

This chain links TRBV30 with TRBJ1-1, with D perhaps TRBD1 (6 bases). The germline CDR1 and CDR2 sequences are GTSNPN and SVGIG (reference sequence). This CDR3 is built from 14 residues. With 6 bases removed from V and 5 bases from J, the gap between germline ends came to 19 bases. As DNA, the CDR3 is TGTGCCTGTATCGGGGGCAGCTTGGGGACTGAAGCTTTCTTT. It encodes CACIGGSLGTEAFF.

The J gene is TRBJ1-1, the V gene TRBV29-1; a weak D match, TRBD1 (5 bases). Trimming stripped 4 bases from V and 4 bases from J, with 13 bases between. Germline V gene sequence: CDR1 SQVTM, CDR2 ANQGSEA. CDR3 length: 13 residues. DNA of the CDR3: TGCAGCGTTGGGGGCCGGGACCGCACTGAAGCTTTCTTT. Protein sequence: CSVGGRDRTEAFF. The full variable domain, with the rest looked up from reference TRBV29-1 and TRBJ1-1, is SAVISQKPSRDICQRGTSLTIQCQVDSQVTMMFWYRQQPGQSLTLIATANQGSEATYESGFVIDKFPISRPNLTFSTLTVSNMSPEDSSIYLCSVGGRDRTEAFFGQGTRLTVV.